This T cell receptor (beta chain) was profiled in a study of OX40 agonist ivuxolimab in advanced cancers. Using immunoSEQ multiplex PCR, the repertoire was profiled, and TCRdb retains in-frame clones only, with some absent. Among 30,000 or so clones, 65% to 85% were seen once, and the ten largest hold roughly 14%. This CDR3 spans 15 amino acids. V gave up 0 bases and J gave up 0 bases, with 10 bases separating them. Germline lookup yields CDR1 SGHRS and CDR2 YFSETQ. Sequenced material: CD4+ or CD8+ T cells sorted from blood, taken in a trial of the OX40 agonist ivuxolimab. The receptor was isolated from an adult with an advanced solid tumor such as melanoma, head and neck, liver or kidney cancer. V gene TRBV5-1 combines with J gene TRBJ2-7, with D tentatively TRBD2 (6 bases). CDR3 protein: CASSLGFGSSYEQYF. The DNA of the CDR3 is TGCGCCAGCAGCTTGGGCTTCGGGAGCTCCTACGAGCAGTACTTC.